This T cell receptor beta chain was sequenced during a study of blood T cell repertoires in COVID-19. Study overall: The origin of the acute and convalescent COVID-19 samples was the United States, Italy and Spain. Sample material is recorded as cDNA or gDNA derived from T cells, B-cell-depleted T cells, or PBMCs.

The CDR3 runs 15 residues. The V and J ends lost 0 bases and 4 bases respectively, with 11 bases between them. Germline loops: CDR1 SGHNT, CDR2 YYREEE (reference sequence). In the original processing: How many nucleated cells were present was estimated from reference gene primer amplification. Produced via immunoSEQ multiplex PCR; TCRdb's table is partial and in-frame only. V and J calls and clone size are given by that table; D and trimming were obtained from the DNA. Of under 300,000 clones listed, 80% to 90% are singletons. V gene TRBV5-4 combines with J gene TRBJ1-3; D is perhaps TRBD1 (6 bases). The clonotype originates from a woman between 40 and 55 years old who had recovered from COVID-19. Sequenced sample: peripheral blood. CDR3 loop: CASSLDAGEGNTIYF. Written as DNA, the CDR3 is TGTGCCAGCAGCTTGGATGCAGGGGAGGGAAACACCATATATTTT.